What follows is one T cell receptor beta chain and its context. No cognate antigen has been identified for it. No clone much larger than this one lies a single base away; base qualities are absent. TCRbeta CDR3 regions were amplified from genomic DNA by means of the immunoSEQ Assay, a bias-controlled multiplex PCR. On the authors' methods: The number of nucleated cells in each sample was estimated by amplification of reference gene primers within the assay. To quantify the absolute abundance of each unique TCRbeta CDR3 rearrangement, sequence reads were collapsed and filtered. Productive Simpson clonality was computed per sample as the square root of Simpson's diversity index over productive rearrangements. The source is immuneACCESS, and TCRdb retained only in-frame sequences with V and J called. Part of the clones is not carried over; for the studies checked, unresolved V genes explain less than half of this, and the remainder is unexplained. That table is the source of V, J and clone size, and D and trimming were worked out from the DNA. The sample contains some 70,000 clones, around four fifths of them found a single time. The ten largest make up around 5% of the sample.

Collaborating institutions collected whole blood in K2EDTA tubes following their own protocols. For TCRbeta analysis, collaborators shipped samples as frozen whole blood, isolated PBMCs, or DNA extracted from either of those sample types. The CDR3 covers 16 residues, taking in both the cysteine and the phenylalanine. Only the CDR3 region is kept as DNA, spanning 48 bases read in frame from base 1. As encoded in the germline V gene (reference sequence), CDR1 is LNHNV while CDR2 is YYDKDF. V lost 0 bases and J lost 1 base; the stretch between them is 9 bases long. These data come from a study of blood T cell repertoires in COVID-19 (dated by TCRdb to about 2020). Turning to the overall study: Samples from collaborators originated in the United States, Italy and Spain and spanned both the acute and convalescent phases of COVID-19. The material from the prospective study consisted of cDNA or gDNA derived from T cells, B-cell-depleted T cells, or PBMCs. Subjects who had been exposed to COVID-19, were actively infected with it, or had recovered from it provided the deeply sampled blood TCRbeta repertoires that made up the dataset. The repertoires were released in a freely available public database meant as a resource for research on the immune response to SARS-CoV-2. Samples were obtained from the ongoing ImmuneRACE study (first 160 participants) and from about 1,300 subjects provided by 6 global collaborators. A de-identified subject ID, COVID-19 status, age in years and sex were almost always included in the sample metadata. Where available, HLA class I and class II types were obtained from metadata supplied by the sample provider rather than from assay-based typing. What the study reported, not specific to this receptor: The quantity of clinical and demographic metadata differed by source and by participant and was supplied without curation.

Input material: peripheral blood. The sequence came from a man aged 50 or older with active COVID-19. The sequence links TRBV15 to TRBJ2-2; a weak D assignment points to TRBD1 (6 bases agree). In nucleotide form, the sequence is TGTGCCACCAGCAGAGATGCAGGGGTGAACACCGGGGAGCTGTTTTTT. It translates to CATSRDAGVNTGELFF.